The clone carrying this T cell receptor beta chain was counted ten times or more. What it binds is unknown. The sample comes from a study of molecular identifiers for immune sequencing clone quantification. Germline V gene lookup returns CDR1 KGHSH and CDR2 LQKENI. This CDR3 is built from 14 residues. With 3 bases removed from V and 4 bases from J, the gap between germline ends came to 13 bases. Study conclusions and caveats: Over 97% of effector molecules, but under 1% in naive cells, were held by clones with more than 20 RNA copies.

The use of previously described methods and listed TCR primers produced the bulk TCR libraries. TCRdb re-called the PCR reads with MiXCR, one entry per CDR3 protein. This sample has around 86,000 distinct CDR3 sequences; around 19% occur once, and the top ten carry around 0.8%. The TCR originated in a human donor in good health. Some libraries in this study had Jurkat cell RNA spiked in. J is TRBJ2-7 and V is TRBV18; D gene unclear. The specimen was naive CD8+ T cells from blood, with Jurkat cell RNA spiked in. Subset reported: FACS-sorted CD8+CD4-CCR7+CD45RA+ naive T cells. CDR3 loop: CASSPGVSPYEQYF. CDR3 nucleotides: TGTGCCAGCTCACCTGGGGTTAGCCCGTACGAGCAGTACTTC.